These 28 T cell receptor beta chains came from one sample sequenced in a study of CD8 T cells in Susac syndrome. Random hexamers served to reverse transcribe about 0.45 to 1 ug RNA. MiXCR, applied by TCRdb to the immunoSEQ multiplex PCR reads, yields one record per CDR3 protein. This table has about 180,000 distinct CDR3 sequences, about 94% appearing once. Sample: CD4+ T cells from PBMCs. Source of these receptors: a human donor with Susac syndrome.

The chain employs TRBV20-1 and TRBJ2-7; 7 bases agree with TRBD2. This CDR3 is built from 11 residues. V shed 7 bases and J 7 bases; nucleotides not matched to a gene: 7. Germline loops: CDR1 DFQATT, CDR2 SNEGSKA (reference sequence). CDR3 nucleotide sequence: TGCAGTGGGTCTGACGGGGGGGAGCAGTACTTC. Its translation: CSGSDGGEQYF.

The chain combines TRBV30 with TRBJ2-5; D unclear. The CDR3 runs to 12 residues. V was cut by 0 bases and J by 5 bases, with 7 bases left in between. CDR1 is GTSNPN and CDR2 is SVGIG in the germline V gene (reference sequence). The CDR3 DNA follows: TGTGCCTGGAGTGTAACTGGGGAGACCCAGTACTTC. This codes for CAWSVTGETQYF.

The J gene is TRBJ2-7, the V gene TRBV7-9; tentatively, D is TRBD1 (5 bases). V was trimmed by 1 base and J by 0 bases, leaving 13 bases between them. The CDR3 extends over 16 amino acids. The germline V gene has CDR1 SEHNR and CDR2 FQNEAQ (reference sequence). The CDR3 region is CASSLVGPGGSYEQYF. The CDR3 bases are TGTGCCAGCAGCTTAGTGGGGCCAGGCGGCTCCTACGAGCAGTACTTC.

The genes are TRBV29-1 and TRBJ1-1; maybe TRBD1 (6 bases). Germline lookup yields CDR1 SQVTM and CDR2 ANQGSEA. The CDR3 loop spans 13 amino acids. V was pared by 7 bases and J by 4 bases, with 16 bases between. As DNA, the CDR3 is TGCAGCGCCGAGGACAGCCGCGGCACTGAAGCTTTCTTT. Translating it yields CSAEDSRGTEAFF.

V gene TRBV28 combines with J gene TRBJ2-1; no clear D gene. The CDR3 is 12 residues long. With 5 bases removed from V and 4 bases from J, the gap between germline ends came to 6 bases. Germline V gives CDR1 MDHEN, CDR2 SYDVKM. The CDR3 spells CASSDTYNEQFF. The CDR3 nucleotides are TGTGCCAGCAGTGACACGTACAATGAGCAGTTCTTC.

The gene calls are TRBV7-3 and TRBJ2-5, with D hard to call. This CDR3 is 13 amino acids long. Trimming cost V 3 bases and J 2 bases, with 7 bases left between them. CDR1 is SGHTA, CDR2 FQGTGA, per germline. The CDR3 protein is CASSLSRQETQYF. In DNA, the CDR3 is TGTGCCAGCAGCTTGTCCAGGCAAGAGACCCAGTACTTC.

The count of this clonotype is one. The V call is TRBV12-3 or TRBV12-4, the J call TRBJ2-7, with 7 bases aligning to TRBD1. There are 14 residues in the CDR3. Unmatched junction bases numbered 16, after V lost 8 bases and J lost 9 bases. The DNA of the CDR3 is TGTGCCAGCGAGGGGGACAGAGGGGAGAAGGGGCAGTACTTC. It codes for CASEGDRGEKGQYF.

This rearrangement joins TRBV12-3 or TRBV12-4 to TRBJ2-2; D remains ambiguous. Trimming cost V 3 bases and J 5 bases, with 4 bases left between them. The CDR3 runs 12 residues. For the CDR3, the DNA is TGTGCCAGCAGTTTTTGGACCGGGGAGCTGTTTTTT. It translates to CASSFWTGELFF.

The table lists this clonotype with a few counts. The J gene is TRBJ1-2, the V gene TRBV6-2 or TRBV6-3; no clear D. The V end was cut by 2 bases, the J end by 8 bases, with 6 bases between. Germline V CDR1 and CDR2: MNHEY, SVGEGT. The CDR3 runs 11 residues. DNA for the CDR3: TGTGCCAGCAGTTACGGAGTCGGCTACACCTTC. This translates into CASSYGVGYTF.

The V call is TRBV30, the J call TRBJ1-6; D is unresolved. The V and J ends lost 5 bases and 0 bases respectively, with 5 bases between them. There are 13 residues in the CDR3. Germline V gene sequence: CDR1 GTSNPN, CDR2 SVGIG (reference sequence). The CDR3 coding sequence is TGTGCCTGGTCCAACTCCTATAATTCACCCCTCCACTTT. This translates into CAWSNSYNSPLHF. Combining the CDR3 with reference TRBV30 and TRBJ1-6 gives the whole variable domain SQTIHQWPATLVQPVGSPLSLECTVEGTSNPNLYWYRQAAGRGLQLLFYSVGIGQISSEVPQNLSASRPQDRQFILSSKKLLLSDSGFYLCAWSNSYNSPLHFGNGTRLTVT.

The V call is TRBV7-2, the J call TRBJ2-7; TRBD1 matches at 10 bases. Germline V gives CDR1 SGHTA, CDR2 FQGNSA. V shed 2 bases and J 9 bases; nucleotides not matched to a gene: 10. The CDR3 loop spans 15 amino acids. The chain's CDR3 is CASSLWGTGAGGQYF. In nucleotides, the CDR3 is TGTGCCAGCAGCTTATGGGGGACAGGGGCCGGAGGGCAGTACTTC.

The chain has TRBV18 and TRBJ2-2, with a possible D match to TRBD2 (6 bases). CDR1 is KGHSH, CDR2 LQKENI, per germline. CDR3 length: 13 amino acids. Trimming left V 6 bases short and J 7 bases short, with 12 bases between. The CDR3 region is CASSPTRGGELFF. The CDR3 DNA follows: TGTGCCAGCTCTCCGACTAGAGGCGGGGAGCTGTTTTTT.

The rearrangement uses TRBV4-1 and TRBJ1-2; D not resolved. The germline CDR1 and CDR2 sequences are MGHRA and YSYEKL. The CDR3 is made up of 14 amino acids. Trimming removed 2 bases at V and 4 bases at J, with 11 bases between. In nucleotides, the CDR3 is TGCGCCAGCAGCCAACTACTCGCCGGCTATGGCTACACCTTC. Protein product: CASSQLLAGYGYTF.

This clonotype was seen a few times. This rearrangement joins TRBV20-1 to TRBJ2-7, with D perhaps given as TRBD1 or TRBD2 (5 bases each). The CDR3 runs 10 residues. The germline CDR1 and CDR2 sequences are DFQATT and SNEGSKA (reference sequence). The CDR3 is CTGASYEQYF. The CDR3 DNA reads TGCACCGGGGCCTCCTACGAGCAGTACTTC.

J is TRBJ2-1 and V is TRBV19; 9 bases are a match to TRBD2. The length of the CDR3 is 16 residues. Losses at the gene ends were 8 bases for V and 9 bases for J; bases not matched to a gene: 17. CDR1 and CDR2 from the germline V gene are LNHDA and SQIVND (reference sequence). CDR3 coding DNA: TGTGCCAGTCAAAACGGTATCGCGGGAGGGCCCGGTGAGCAGTTCTTC. Its protein is CASQNGIAGGPGEQFF. The whole variable domain, filled in from reference TRBV19 and TRBJ2-1, reads DGGITQSPKYLFRKEGQNVTLSCEQNLNHDAMYWYRQDPGQGLRLIYYSQIVNDFQKGDIAEGYSVSREKKESFPLTVTSAQKNPTAFYLCASQNGIAGGPGEQFFGPGTRLTVL.

The chain is built from TRBV5-1 and TRBJ2-1; 9 positions match TRBD1. Germline V lookup: CDR1 SGHRS, CDR2 YFSETQ. Trimming took 2 bases from V and 6 from J; bases not matched to a gene: 6. CDR3 length: 15 amino acids. The CDR3 loop reads CASSLGQGRLNEQFF. CDR3 nucleotides: TGCGCCAGCAGCTTAGGACAGGGGAGGCTCAATGAGCAGTTCTTC.

This rearrangement joins TRBV3-1 to TRBJ1-6, with 7 bases matching TRBD1. In germline, CDR1 is LGHDT, CDR2 YNNKEL (reference sequence). The CDR3 contains 16 residues. With 4 bases clipped from V and 9 bases from J, the junction kept 12 bases outside the gene matches. DNA for the CDR3: TGTGCCAGCAGCCCGCATACAGGGGTAGATCGTTCACCCCTCCACTTT. Translating gives CASSPHTGVDRSPLHF.

This chain connects TRBV5-1 to TRBJ2-1; 9 positions agree with TRBD2. The V segment lost 4 bases and the J segment 6 bases; nucleotides outside the gene matches: 8. The CDR3 has 15 residues. The germline V gene encodes CDR1 SGHRS and CDR2 YFSETQ. In DNA form, the CDR3 reads TGCGCCAGCAGCCCTAGACTAGCGGCACCCAATGAGCAGTTCTTC. Amino acids: CASSPRLAAPNEQFF.

The chain carries TRBV12-3 or TRBV12-4 and TRBJ2-1; D might be TRBD2 (6 bases). V lost 6 bases to trimming and J lost 7 bases, with 16 bases between them. CDR3 length: 14 residues. CDR3 sequence: CASSPLKAGNEQFF. CDR3 nucleotides: TGTGCCAGCAGCCCACTTAAGGCGGGAAATGAGCAGTTCTTC.

The chain links TRBV7-9 to TRBJ1-2; D remains unclear. The CDR3 has 18 amino acids. Looked up from germline, CDR1 is SEHNR and CDR2 is FQNEAQ (reference sequence). Deletions cut 2 bases from V and 7 bases from J, with 26 bases between. The CDR3, as DNA: TGTGCCAGCAGCTTATACCCCGCCCGGGGAGAAGTGAGTAGTGGCTACACCTTC. It yields the protein CASSLYPARGEVSSGYTF.

J is TRBJ1-2 and V is TRBV20-1; D not certain. The CDR3 is made up of 13 amino acids. CDR1 is DFQATT, CDR2 SNEGSKA, per germline (reference sequence). The germline V and J ends were trimmed by 0 bases and 5 bases, with 10 bases remaining between them. For the CDR3, the DNA is TGCAGTGCTAGAGAGTATCAAGCTTATGGCTACACCTTC. Translation gives CSAREYQAYGYTF.

J is TRBJ2-7 and V is TRBV21-1; the table's D call, TRBD1, has no DNA check behind it. TRBV21-1 is flagged as a pseudogene. The CDR3 is 12 amino acids. This CDR3 reads CASKQRGREQYF. The CDR3 bases are TGTGCCAGCAAACAAAGGGGACGGGAGCAGTACTTC.

This clonotype was seen a single time. The J gene is TRBJ2-7, the V gene TRBV20-1, with a possible D match to TRBD2 (5 bases). The CDR3 consists of 15 residues. With 1 base removed from V and 0 bases from J, the gap between germline ends came to 13 bases. The germline V gene has CDR1 DFQATT and CDR2 SNEGSKA (reference sequence). CDR3 bases: TGCAGTGCTAGAGCCCGGACGGGGAGCTCCTACGAGCAGTACTTC. Translation gives CSARARTGSSYEQYF.

The chain is built from TRBV7-9 and TRBJ1-1; D is unresolved. The CDR3 sequence is 11 residues long. Germline V CDR1 and CDR2: SEHNR, FQNEAQ (reference sequence). Trimming shortened V by 5 bases and J by 11 bases, and 12 bases separated the two germline ends. CDR3: CASSGLGLAFF. As DNA, the CDR3 is TGTGCCAGCAGCGGACTCGGGTTGGCTTTCTTT.

This rearrangement joins TRBV5-1 to TRBJ2-2, with D possibly TRBD1 on 6 matching bases. The CDR3 loop spans 16 amino acids. Trimming pared 4 bases from V and 6 bases from J, leaving 19 bases between. The germline V gene has CDR1 SGHRS and CDR2 YFSETQ. The CDR3 reads CASSLGQLRSPGELFF. The DNA for the CDR3 is TGCGCCAGCAGCCTCGGACAGCTTCGATCTCCCGGGGAGCTGTTTTTT.

This clonotype was observed once. The chain recombines TRBV30 with TRBJ1-1; D call uncertain. This CDR3 is 10 amino acids long. Germline-derived CDR1 and CDR2 are GTSNPN and SVGIG (reference sequence). Trimming took off 0 bases at V and 11 bases at J, with 7 bases between the two ends. The CDR3 here is CAWSVGRAFF. CDR3 nucleotides: TGTGCCTGGAGTGTCGGACGGGCTTTCTTT.

The rearrangement joins TRBV20-1 to TRBJ1-1; D unclear. The CDR3 is 12 amino acids. Germline assignment: CDR1 DFQATT and CDR2 SNEGSKA (reference sequence). CDR3 residues: CSPGRPNTEAFF. The CDR3 nucleotides read TGCAGCCCCGGTAGGCCGAACACTGAAGCTTTCTTT.

The chain couples TRBV7-2 to TRBJ1-3; TRBD1 matches at 10 bases. The germline CDR1 and CDR2 sequences are SGHTA and FQGNSA. This CDR3 contains 14 residues. The ends lost 5 bases at V and 4 bases at J; junction bases unmatched: 2. Written as DNA, the CDR3 is TGTGCCAGCAGCCCGGACAGGGGGGGAAACACCATATATTTT. This encodes CASSPDRGGNTIYF.